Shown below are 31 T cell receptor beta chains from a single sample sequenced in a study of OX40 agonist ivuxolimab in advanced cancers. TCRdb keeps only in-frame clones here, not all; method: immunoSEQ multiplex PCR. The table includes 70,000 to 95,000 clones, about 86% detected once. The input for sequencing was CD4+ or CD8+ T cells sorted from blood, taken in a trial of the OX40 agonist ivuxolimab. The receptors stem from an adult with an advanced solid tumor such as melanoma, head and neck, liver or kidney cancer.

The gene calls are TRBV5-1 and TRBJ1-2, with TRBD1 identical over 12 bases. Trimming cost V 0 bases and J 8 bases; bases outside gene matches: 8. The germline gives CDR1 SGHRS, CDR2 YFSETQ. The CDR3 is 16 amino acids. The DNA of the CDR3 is TGCGCCAGCAGCTTGGCCCCGGGACAGGGGGCATGGGGCTACACCTTC. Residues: CASSLAPGQGAWGYTF. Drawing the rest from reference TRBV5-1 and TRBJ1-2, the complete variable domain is KAGVTQTPRYLIKTRGQQVTLSCSPISGHRSVSWYQQTPGQGLQFLFEYFSETQRNKGNFPGRFSGRQFSNSRSEMNVSTLELGDSALYLCASSLAPGQGAWGYTFGSGTRLTVV.

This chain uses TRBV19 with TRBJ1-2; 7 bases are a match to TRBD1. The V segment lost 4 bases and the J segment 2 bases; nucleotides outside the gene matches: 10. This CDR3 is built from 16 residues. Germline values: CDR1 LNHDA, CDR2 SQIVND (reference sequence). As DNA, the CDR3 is TGTGCCAGTAGTACCTCGGGACAGACTTCAAACTATGGCTACACCTTC. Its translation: CASSTSGQTSNYGYTF.

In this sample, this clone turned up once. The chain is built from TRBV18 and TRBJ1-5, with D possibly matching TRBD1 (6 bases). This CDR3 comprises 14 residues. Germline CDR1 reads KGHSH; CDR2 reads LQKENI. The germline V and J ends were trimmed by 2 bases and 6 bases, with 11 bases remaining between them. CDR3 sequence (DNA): TGTGCCAGCTCACCAGGGCAGGGGACTCAGCCCCAGCATTTT. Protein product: CASSPGQGTQPQHF.

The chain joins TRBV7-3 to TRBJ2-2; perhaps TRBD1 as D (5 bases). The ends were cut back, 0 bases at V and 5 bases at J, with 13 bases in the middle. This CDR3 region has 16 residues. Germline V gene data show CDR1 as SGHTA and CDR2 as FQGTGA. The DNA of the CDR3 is TGTGCCAGCAGCTTAACGTCTGGGCAGGGTACCGGGGAGCTGTTTTTT. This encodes CASSLTSGQGTGELFF.

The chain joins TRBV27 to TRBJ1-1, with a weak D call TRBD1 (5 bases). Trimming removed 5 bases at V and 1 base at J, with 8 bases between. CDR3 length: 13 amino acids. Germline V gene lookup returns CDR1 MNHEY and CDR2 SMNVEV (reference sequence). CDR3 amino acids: CASSKTENTEAFF. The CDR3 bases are TGTGCCAGCAGTAAGACAGAGAACACTGAAGCTTTCTTT.

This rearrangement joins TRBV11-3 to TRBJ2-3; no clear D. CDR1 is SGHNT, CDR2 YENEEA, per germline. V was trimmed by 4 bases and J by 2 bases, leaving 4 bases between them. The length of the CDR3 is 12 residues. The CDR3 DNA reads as TGTGCCAGCAGCTCCTACACAGATACGCAGTATTTT. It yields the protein CASSSYTDTQYF.

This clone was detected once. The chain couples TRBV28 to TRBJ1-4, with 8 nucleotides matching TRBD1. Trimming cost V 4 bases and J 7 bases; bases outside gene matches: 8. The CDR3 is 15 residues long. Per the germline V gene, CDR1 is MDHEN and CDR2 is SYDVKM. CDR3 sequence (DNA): TGTGCCAGCAGTTCACAGGACAGGGTGGGTGAAAAACTGTTTTTT. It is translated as CASSSQDRVGEKLFF.

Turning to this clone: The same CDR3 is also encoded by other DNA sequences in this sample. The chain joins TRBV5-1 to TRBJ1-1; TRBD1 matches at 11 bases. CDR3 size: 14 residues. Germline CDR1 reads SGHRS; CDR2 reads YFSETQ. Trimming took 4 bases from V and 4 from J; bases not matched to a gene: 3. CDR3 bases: TGCGCCAGCAGCCTAGGGACAGGGGGCACTGAAGCTTTCTTT. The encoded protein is CASSLGTGGTEAFF. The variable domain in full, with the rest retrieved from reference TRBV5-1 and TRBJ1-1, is KAGVTQTPRYLIKTRGQQVTLSCSPISGHRSVSWYQQTPGQGLQFLFEYFSETQRNKGNFPGRFSGRQFSNSRSEMNVSTLELGDSALYLCASSLGTGGTEAFFGQGTRLTVV.

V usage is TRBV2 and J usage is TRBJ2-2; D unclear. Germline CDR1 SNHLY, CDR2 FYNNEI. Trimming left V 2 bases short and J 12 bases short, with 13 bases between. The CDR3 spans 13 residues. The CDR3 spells CASSELSNNQLFF. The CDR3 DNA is TGTGCCAGCAGTGAATTATCAAACAACCAGCTGTTTTTT. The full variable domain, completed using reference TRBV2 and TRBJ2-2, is EPEVTQTPSHQVTQMGQEVILRCVPISNHLYFYWYRQILGQKVEFLVSFYNNEISEKSEIFDDQFSVERPDGSNFTLKIRSTKLEDSAMYFCASSELSNNQLFFGEGSRLTVL.

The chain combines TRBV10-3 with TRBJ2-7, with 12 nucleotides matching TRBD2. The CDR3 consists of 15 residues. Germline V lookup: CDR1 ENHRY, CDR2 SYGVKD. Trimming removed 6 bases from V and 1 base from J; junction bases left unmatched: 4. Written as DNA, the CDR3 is TGTGCCATCAGAGACGGACTAGCGGGGTCCTACGAGCAGTACTTC. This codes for CAIRDGLAGSYEQYF.

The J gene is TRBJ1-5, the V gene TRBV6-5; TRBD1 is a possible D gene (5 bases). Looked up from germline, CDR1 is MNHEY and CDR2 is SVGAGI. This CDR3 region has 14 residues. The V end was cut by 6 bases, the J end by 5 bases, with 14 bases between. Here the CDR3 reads CASSRGVRDQPQHF. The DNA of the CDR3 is TGTGCCAGCAGCCGAGGGGTGAGGGATCAGCCCCAGCATTTT.

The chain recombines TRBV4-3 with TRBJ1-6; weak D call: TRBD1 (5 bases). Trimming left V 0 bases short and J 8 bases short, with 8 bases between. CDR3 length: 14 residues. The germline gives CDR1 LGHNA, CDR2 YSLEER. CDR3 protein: CASSQDPRDSPLHF. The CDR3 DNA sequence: TGCGCCAGCAGCCAAGATCCCAGGGATTCACCCCTCCACTTT.

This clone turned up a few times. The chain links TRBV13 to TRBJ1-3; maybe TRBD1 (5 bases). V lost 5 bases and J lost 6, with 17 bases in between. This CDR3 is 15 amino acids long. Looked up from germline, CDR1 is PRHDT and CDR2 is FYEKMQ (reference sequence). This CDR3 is CASSPTRQRENTIYF. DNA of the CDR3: TGTGCCAGCAGCCCGACTAGACAGAGGGAAAACACCATATATTTT.

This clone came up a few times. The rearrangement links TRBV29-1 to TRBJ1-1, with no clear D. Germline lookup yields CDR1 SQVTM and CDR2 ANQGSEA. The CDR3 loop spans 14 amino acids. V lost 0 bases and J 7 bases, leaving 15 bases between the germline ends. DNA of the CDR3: TGCAGCGTTGAAGATCCAGTCAGGACGGATGAAGCTTTCTTT. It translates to CSVEDPVRTDEAFF. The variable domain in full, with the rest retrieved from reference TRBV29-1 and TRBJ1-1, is SAVISQKPSRDICQRGTSLTIQCQVDSQVTMMFWYRQQPGQSLTLIATANQGSEATYESGFVIDKFPISRPNLTFSTLTVSNMSPEDSSIYLCSVEDPVRTDEAFFGQGTRLTVV.

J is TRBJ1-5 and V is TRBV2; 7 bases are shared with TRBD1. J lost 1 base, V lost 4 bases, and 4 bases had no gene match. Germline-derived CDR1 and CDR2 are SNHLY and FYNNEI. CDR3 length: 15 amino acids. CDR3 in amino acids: CASSATGHSNQPQHF. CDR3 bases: TGTGCCAGCAGTGCGACAGGGCACAGCAATCAGCCCCAGCATTTT.

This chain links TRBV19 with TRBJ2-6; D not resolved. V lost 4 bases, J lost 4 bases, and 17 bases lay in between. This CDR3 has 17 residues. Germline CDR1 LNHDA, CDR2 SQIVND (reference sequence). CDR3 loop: CASSTRSSRPGANVLTF. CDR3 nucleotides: TGTGCCAGTAGTACCCGTAGCTCCCGGCCCGGGGCCAACGTCCTGACTTTC. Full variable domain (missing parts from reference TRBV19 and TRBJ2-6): DGGITQSPKYLFRKEGQNVTLSCEQNLNHDAMYWYRQDPGQGLRLIYYSQIVNDFQKGDIAEGYSVSREKKESFPLTVTSAQKNPTAFYLCASSTRSSRPGANVLTFGAGSRLTVL.

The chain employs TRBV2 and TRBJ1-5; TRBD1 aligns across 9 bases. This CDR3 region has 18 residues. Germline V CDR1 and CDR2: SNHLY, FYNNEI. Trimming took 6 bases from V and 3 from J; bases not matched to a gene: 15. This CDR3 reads CASRRSVGTGSINQPQHF. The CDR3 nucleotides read TGTGCCAGCAGGAGGAGCGTAGGGACAGGGTCTATCAATCAGCCCCAGCATTTT.

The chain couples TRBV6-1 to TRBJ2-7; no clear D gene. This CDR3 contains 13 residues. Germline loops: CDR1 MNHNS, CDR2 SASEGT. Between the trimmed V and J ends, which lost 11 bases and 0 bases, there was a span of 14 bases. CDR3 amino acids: CAAEKPSSYEQYF. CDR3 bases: TGTGCCGCCGAAAAACCGAGCTCCTACGAGCAGTACTTC.

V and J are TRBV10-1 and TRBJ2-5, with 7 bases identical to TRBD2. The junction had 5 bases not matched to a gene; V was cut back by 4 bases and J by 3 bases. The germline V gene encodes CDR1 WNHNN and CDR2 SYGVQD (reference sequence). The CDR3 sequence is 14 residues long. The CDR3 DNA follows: TGCGCCAGCAGTGCTAACAGCGGGGAAGAGACCCAGTACTTC. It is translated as CASSANSGEETQYF.

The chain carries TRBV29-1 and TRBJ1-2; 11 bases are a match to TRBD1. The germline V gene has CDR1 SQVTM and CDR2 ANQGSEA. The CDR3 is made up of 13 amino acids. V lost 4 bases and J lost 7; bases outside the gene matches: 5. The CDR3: CSVAGTGGLGYTF. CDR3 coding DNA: TGCAGCGTTGCCGGGACAGGGGGTCTTGGCTACACCTTC.

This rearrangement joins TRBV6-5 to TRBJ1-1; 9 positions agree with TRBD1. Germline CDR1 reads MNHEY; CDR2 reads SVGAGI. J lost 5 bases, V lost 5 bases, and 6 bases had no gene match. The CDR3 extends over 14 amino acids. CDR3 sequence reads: CASSPGQGNTEAFF. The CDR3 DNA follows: TGTGCCAGCAGTCCGGGACAGGGAAATACTGAAGCTTTCTTT.

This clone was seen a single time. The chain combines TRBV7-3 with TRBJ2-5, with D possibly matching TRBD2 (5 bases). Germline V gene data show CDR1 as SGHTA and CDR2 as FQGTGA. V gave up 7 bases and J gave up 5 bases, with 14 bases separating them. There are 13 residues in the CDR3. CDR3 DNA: TGTGCCAGCACCCTCGGACCGGGGGAGACCCAGTACTTC. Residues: CASTLGPGETQYF.

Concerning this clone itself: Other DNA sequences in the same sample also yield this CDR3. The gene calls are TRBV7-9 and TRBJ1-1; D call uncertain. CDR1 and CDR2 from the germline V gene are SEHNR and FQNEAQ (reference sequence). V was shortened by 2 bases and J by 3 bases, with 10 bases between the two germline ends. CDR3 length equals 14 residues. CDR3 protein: CASSLSSGDTEAFF. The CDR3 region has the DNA TGTGCCAGCAGCTTAAGCTCTGGGGACACTGAAGCTTTCTTT.

CDR3 DNA: TGTGCCAGCAGCTTACGTTACTTGGGAGGGTTGACATCCGAGCAGTACTTC. Its translation is CASSLRYLGGLTSEQYF. The rearrangement uses TRBV7-9 and TRBJ2-7, with 7 bases aligning to TRBD2. Per germline, CDR1 SEHNR and CDR2 FQNEAQ (reference sequence). The V segment lost 2 bases and the J segment 6 bases; nucleotides outside the gene matches: 16. This CDR3 comprises 17 residues.

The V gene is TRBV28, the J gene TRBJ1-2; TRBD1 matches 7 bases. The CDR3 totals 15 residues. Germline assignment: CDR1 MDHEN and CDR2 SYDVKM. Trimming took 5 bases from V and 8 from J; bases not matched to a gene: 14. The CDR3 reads CASSPGTAVMGGYTF. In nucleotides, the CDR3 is TGTGCCAGCAGTCCCGGGACAGCGGTGATGGGCGGCTACACCTTC.

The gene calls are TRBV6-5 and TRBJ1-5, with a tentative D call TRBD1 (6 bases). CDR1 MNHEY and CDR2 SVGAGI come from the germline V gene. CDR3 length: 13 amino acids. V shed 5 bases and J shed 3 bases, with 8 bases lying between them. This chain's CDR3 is CASSRGYNQPQHF. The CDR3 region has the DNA TGTGCCAGCAGTAGGGGGTACAATCAGCCCCAGCATTTT.

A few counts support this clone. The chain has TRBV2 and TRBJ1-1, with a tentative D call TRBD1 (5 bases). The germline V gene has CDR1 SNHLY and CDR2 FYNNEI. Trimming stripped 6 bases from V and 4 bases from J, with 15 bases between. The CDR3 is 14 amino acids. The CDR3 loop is CASRPEQDSTEAFF. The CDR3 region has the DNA TGTGCCAGCAGGCCAGAACAGGATAGCACTGAAGCTTTCTTT.

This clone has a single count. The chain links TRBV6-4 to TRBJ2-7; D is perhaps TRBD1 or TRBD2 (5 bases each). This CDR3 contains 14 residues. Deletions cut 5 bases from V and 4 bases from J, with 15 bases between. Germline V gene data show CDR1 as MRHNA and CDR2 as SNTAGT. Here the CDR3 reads CASSYAGTTYEQYF. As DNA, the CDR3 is TGTGCCAGCAGTTACGCCGGGACCACGTACGAGCAGTACTTC.

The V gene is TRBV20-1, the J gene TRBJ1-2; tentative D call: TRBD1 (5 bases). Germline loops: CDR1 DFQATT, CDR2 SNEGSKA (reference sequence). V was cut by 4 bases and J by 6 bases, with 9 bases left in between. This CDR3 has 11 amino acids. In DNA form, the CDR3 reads TGCAGTGCTAAGACCAGGGATGGCTACACCTTC. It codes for CSAKTRDGYTF.

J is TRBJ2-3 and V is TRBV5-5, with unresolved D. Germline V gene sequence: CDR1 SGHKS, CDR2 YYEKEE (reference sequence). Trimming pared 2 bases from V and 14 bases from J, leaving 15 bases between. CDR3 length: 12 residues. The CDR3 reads CASSFLAKSPYF. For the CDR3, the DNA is TGTGCCAGCAGCTTCTTAGCAAAATCCCCGTATTTT.

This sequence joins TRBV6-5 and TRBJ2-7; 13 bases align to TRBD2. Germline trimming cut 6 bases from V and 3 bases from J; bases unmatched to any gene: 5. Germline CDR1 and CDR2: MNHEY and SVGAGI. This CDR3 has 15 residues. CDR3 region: CASRKGLAGSYEQYF. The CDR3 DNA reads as TGTGCCAGCAGGAAGGGACTAGCGGGGAGCTACGAGCAGTACTTC.